A selection of T cell receptor beta chains follows, all from one sample in a study of cytomegalovirus exposure and HLA in healthy donors. Assay: immunoSEQ multiplex PCR; the TCRdb copy retains only in-frame clones and omits some. The repertoire includes more than 200,000 clones, over 75% of them detected once, and approximately 1.8% sits in the top ten. Sequencing was performed on PBMCs. The receptors here all came from a male donor in good health and CMV-seronegative. The CDR3 runs from the conserved cysteine through the conserved F or W. A D gene is named only where the DNA matches it firmly. A row's size may be missing; if present it is once, few, many or a size class.

j_call clone_size v_call d_call cdr3_aa cdr3_nt
TRBJ1-3 NA TRBV6-1 TRBD1 CANSEIDRGIGDTIYF TGTGCCAACAGTGAAATCGACAGGGGCATTGGAGACACCATATATTTT
TRBJ1-6 NA TRBV7-9 TRBD1 CASSRDRGGYSPLHF TGTGCCAGCAGTCGGGACAGGGGAGGGTATTCACCCCTCCACTTT
TRBJ2-7 NA TRBV5-6 NA CASSLFAGDYEQYF TGTGCCAGCAGCTTGTTCGCAGGGGACTACGAGCAGTACTTC
TRBJ1-1 NA TRBV27 TRBD1 CASSYRGRGTEAFF TGTGCCAGCAGTTACAGGGGGCGCGGCACTGAAGCTTTCTTT
TRBJ2-7 NA TRBV6-5 TRBD1 CASRQTGEFDEQYF TGTGCCAGCAGACAGACAGGGGAATTCGACGAGCAGTACTTC
TRBJ2-7 NA TRBV28 TRBD1 CASTGDSHEQYF TGTGCCAGCACCGGGGACAGCCACGAGCAGTACTTC
TRBJ2-7 NA TRBV18 NA CASSPPGGPSYEQYF TGTGCCAGCTCACCACCGGGGGGGCCGTCTTACGAGCAGTACTTC
TRBJ2-3 NA TRBV30 NA CAWSTLEGGVRPPDTQYF TGTGCCTGGAGTACGTTAGAGGGTGGGGTCAGGCCACCAGATACGCAGTATTTT
TRBJ2-5 NA TRBV10-3 NA CAIKDGGGPETQYF TGTGCCATCAAAGATGGGGGGGGGCCCGAGACCCAGTACTTC
TRBJ2-7 NA TRBV11-2 NA CASSSSIPPLEQYF TGTGCCAGCAGCTCCAGTATACCCCCCCTGGAGCAGTACTTC
TRBJ2-7 NA TRBV28 NA CASSLSQTGITYEQYF TGTGCCAGCAGTTTATCCCAGACAGGCATTACCTACGAGCAGTACTTC
TRBJ1-4 NA TRBV5-1 NA CASSLEGGFFEKLFF TGCGCCAGCAGCTTGGAGGGGGGGTTTTTTGAAAAACTGTTTTTT
TRBJ2-7 NA TRBV5-1 TRBD1 CASSWDSSSYEQYF TGCGCCAGCAGCTGGGACAGTAGCTCCTACGAGCAGTACTTC
TRBJ1-4 NA TRBV5-5 NA CASSAQITVPTNEKLFF TGTGCCAGCAGCGCCCAGATAACCGTACCAACTAATGAAAAACTGTTTTTT
TRBJ2-1 NA TRBV18 TRBD2 CASSPPGLVVNEQFF TGTGCCAGCTCACCACCGGGACTAGTAGTCAATGAGCAGTTCTTC
TRBJ1-2 NA TRBV25-1 NA CASSEYSGNNGYTF TGTGCCAGCAGTGAATATTCAGGGAACAATGGCTACACCTTC
TRBJ2-1 NA TRBV9 NA CASSPPAGEQFF TGTGCCAGCAGTCCCCCGGCGGGTGAGCAGTTCTTC
TRBJ2-3 NA TRBV5-1 TRBD2 CASGRTSEADTQYF TGCGCCAGCGGGCGGACTAGCGAGGCGGATACGCAGTATTTT
TRBJ2-5 once TRBV13 NA CASSLPVQETQYF TGTGCCAGCAGCCTTCCAGTACAAGAGACCCAGTACTTC
TRBJ1-2 few TRBV7-9 NA CASSLVASNYGYTF TGTGCCAGCAGCTTAGTTGCGTCTAACTATGGCTACACCTTC
TRBJ2-7 NA TRBV6-4 NA CASSDSGPRKLEQYF TGTGCCAGCAGTGACTCGGGGCCCCGGAAACTTGAGCAGTACTTC
TRBJ1-2 NA TRBV28 NA CASSLSSPNYGYTF TGTGCCAGCAGTTTAAGTAGTCCCAACTATGGCTACACCTTC
TRBJ1-2 NA TRBV5-4 TRBD1 CASSRRTDRGYGYTF TGTGCCAGCAGCCGACGAACGGACAGGGGCTATGGCTACACCTTC
TRBJ2-2 NA TRBV18 TRBD1 CASSQEQGALVGELFF TGTGCCAGCTCACAAGAACAGGGGGCGTTGGTCGGGGAGCTGTTTTTT
TRBJ2-3 NA TRBV6-5 TRBD1 CASSLDRVLDTQYF TGTGCCAGCAGCCTTGACAGGGTATTAGATACGCAGTATTTT
TRBJ1-5 NA TRBV10-3 NA CAISKTENQPQHF TGTGCCATCAGCAAGACAGAGAATCAGCCCCAGCATTTT
TRBJ1-2 NA TRBV7-2 TRBD1 CASSLVPGGLYGYTF TGTGCCAGCAGCTTAGTTCCAGGGGGCCTCTATGGCTACACCTTC
TRBJ2-3 NA TRBV18 TRBD1 CASSWDRDTDTQYF TGTGCCAGCTCTTGGGACAGGGACACAGATACGCAGTATTTT
TRBJ2-5 once TRBV4-2 TRBD2 CASSQGDFGGTTQETQYF TGTGCCAGCAGCCAAGGAGATTTTGGCGGGACTACACAAGAGACCCAGTACTTC
TRBJ1-4 NA TRBV6-5 NA CASSFEGEEKLFF TGTGCCAGCAGTTTCGAGGGGGAAGAAAAACTGTTTTTT
TRBJ2-2 NA TRBV6-5 TRBD1 CASSYGDRDTGELFF TGTGCCAGCAGTTACGGGGACAGGGACACCGGGGAGCTGTTTTTT
TRBJ2-3 NA TRBV6-1 TRBD1 CASSVGTGSTDTQYF TGTGCCAGCAGTGTAGGGACAGGGAGCACAGATACGCAGTATTTT
TRBJ2-2 NA TRBV4-1 NA CASSQPGAGRTGELFF TGCGCCAGCAGCCAGCCAGGGGCAGGGCGGACCGGGGAGCTGTTTTTT
TRBJ1-5 NA TRBV7-2 TRBD1 CASSLAGQGLSLQPQHF TGTGCCAGCAGCTTAGCAGGACAGGGCCTTTCCCTTCAGCCCCAGCATTTT
TRBJ1-5 few TRBV27 NA CASSSRQVSNQPQHF TGTGCCAGCAGTTCTCGACAGGTTTCCAATCAGCCCCAGCATTTT
TRBJ2-5 NA TRBV9 TRBD2 CASSTQAGSETQYF TGTGCCAGCAGCACGCAAGCGGGGTCAGAGACCCAGTACTTC
TRBJ2-7 NA TRBV7-6 NA CASSSAGGEQYF TGTGCCAGCAGCTCCGCGGGCGGCGAGCAGTACTTC
TRBJ2-2 NA TRBV6-5 TRBD1 CASSPGTGWSGELFF TGTGCCAGCAGCCCCGGGACAGGGTGGAGCGGGGAGCTGTTTTTT
TRBJ1-5 NA TRBV4-3 NA CASTLRSLPRRFYSNQPQHF TGCGCCAGCACCCTCCGGTCCCTTCCCCGAAGATTTTATAGCAATCAGCCCCAGCATTTT
TRBJ2-3 NA TRBV30 NA CAWRIKGVTDTQYF TGTGCCTGGAGAATAAAGGGGGTCACAGATACGCAGTATTTT
TRBJ2-7 once TRBV6-6 NA CASSYVRDRPHEQYF TGTGCCAGCAGTTACGTGCGTGACAGGCCCCACGAGCAGTACTTC
TRBJ2-7 NA TRBV7-2 NA CASSLTNWPEQYF TGTGCCAGCAGCTTGACAAATTGGCCGGAGCAGTACTTC
TRBJ1-2 NA TRBV4-3 TRBD1 CASSQDLTGVGYTF TGCGCCAGCAGCCAAGACCTGACAGGGGTTGGCTACACCTTC
TRBJ2-5 NA TRBV4-2 NA CASSPTHQGETQYF TGTGCCAGCAGCCCTACACACCAGGGGGAGACCCAGTACTTC
TRBJ2-1 NA TRBV7-2 TRBD2 CASSVFSASGIYNEQFF TGTGCCAGCAGCGTCTTCTCGGCTAGCGGGATATACAATGAGCAGTTCTTC
TRBJ2-4 NA TRBV19 NA CASNRDATKNIQYF TGTGCCAGTAACAGGGACGCGACCAAAAACATTCAGTACTTC
TRBJ2-7 NA TRBV27 TRBD1 CASSTLVRGFYEQYF TGTGCCAGTTCGACGTTGGTCAGGGGGTTCTACGAGCAGTACTTC
TRBJ2-7 NA TRBV9 NA CASSPRSTASGSSYEQYF TGTGCCAGCAGCCCCCGTTCTACGGCTTCCGGGTCCTCCTACGAGCAGTACTTC
TRBJ1-2 NA TRBV7-2 TRBD1 CASSLGTGPNYGYTF TGTGCCAGCAGCTTAGGGACAGGGCCTAACTATGGCTACACCTTC
TRBJ2-7 NA TRBV7-2 TRBD2 CASSSSSGKSYEQYF TGTGCCAGCAGCTCGTCTAGCGGGAAGTCCTACGAGCAGTACTTC
TRBJ1-2 once TRBV5-6 NA CASSLQEPNYGYTF TGTGCCAGCAGCTTACAGGAGCCTAACTATGGCTACACCTTC
TRBJ2-7 NA TRBV29-1 NA CSVGHFSYEQYF TGCAGCGTTGGACACTTTTCCTACGAGCAGTACTTC
TRBJ2-2 NA TRBV7-9 NA CSTSPGAGELFF TGTTCCACCAGTCCGGGGGCCGGGGAGCTGTTTTTT
TRBJ2-7 NA TRBV25-1 NA CASSDAGGAYEQYF TGTGCCAGCAGTGACGCCGGCGGCGCCTACGAGCAGTACTTC
TRBJ1-1 NA TRBV5-1 NA CASSRGQPNTEAFF TGCGCCAGCAGTCGAGGACAGCCGAACACTGAAGCTTTCTTT